This record looks at one TCR beta chain sequence and its context. This clone has only a few counts. Its antigen is still unknown. Base qualities are missing; no much larger clone stands one base away. The CDR3 contains 15 residues, cysteine and phenylalanine counted. Of the read, only the CDR3 DNA is kept; its 45 bases are in frame from base 1. The germline V gene (reference sequence) supplies CDR1 SEHNR and CDR2 FQNEAQ. Germline trimming: 7 bases from V, 6 bases from J; junction bases outside gene matches: 7. The immunoSEQ Assay was used to sequence TCR beta CDR3 regions from DNA. Per the original workflow: To compute T cell density, TCR beta template counts were normalized to usable DNA, which was estimated by amplifying housekeeping genes. Richness was estimated with the preseqR package, extrapolating to 400,000 templates for PBMC samples and 120,000 templates for tissue samples. Clonality was calculated as one minus Pielou's evenness. Tissue-enriched TCRs were identified by differential abundance testing using productive amino-acid clonotypes, minimum total count 5 and alpha 0.1. The Jaccard Index and the Morisita Overlap Index were used to quantify repertoire overlap between compartments. TCR beta CDR3s were clustered by GLIPH together with public tetramer-defined viral CDR3s, and at least three viral sequences plus V-gene enrichment were required for viral motifs. TCRdb's version of the immuneACCESS table is confined to in-frame rearrangements and falls short of the full clone set. An unresolved V gene accounts for under half of the shortfall where checked; the remainder is of unknown origin. D and trimming were read from the DNA, whereas the V and J calls and clone size are those reported in that table. The sample table records 58,000 or so clones; about 90% of these occur just once. Jointly, the top ten make up about 2% of the sample.

At diagnosis, peripheral blood, uninvolved tumor-adjacent lung and tumor were collected and stored as a combination of fresh-frozen and FFPE material. For TCR repertoire profiling, blood samples were analyzed in the form of peripheral blood mononuclear cells. The data originate from a study of T cells in localized non-small cell lung cancer (dated by TCRdb to between 2020 and 2021). As for the study more broadly: T cell repertoires of approximately 250 early-stage NSCLC patients were analyzed, with tumors being compared against uninvolved tumor-adjacent lungs. Of the NSCLC patients, 120 to 150 were male and 107 were female, and the mean age was around 70 years. All 230 or so NSCLC patients in the cohort were treatment-naive and had localized lung tumors that were resected. General findings and caveats noted by the study authors: A median of about 53 of the top 100 tumor clones were detected in paired uninvolved adjacent lung, and under 30 of these tumor clones were also found among the top 100 clones of the paired uninvolved adjacent lung. Longer overall survival was associated with higher blood T cell density, whereas shorter survival was associated with higher adjacent-lung clonality. Uninvolved tumor-adjacent lung showed the highest T cell clonality, higher than tumor, which suggests more focused antigenic responses in the adjacent lung. Multi-region tumor sequencing was not performed, so intratumor heterogeneity could not be excluded. Because the study design was exploratory, TCR variables were selected using unadjusted p-values without false-discovery rate correction.

In this chain, TRBV7-9 is recombined with TRBJ2-1, and 12 bases in between align with TRBD2. The sequencing used peripheral blood, collected before any cancer treatment. This TCR was recovered from a woman aged 35 to 75 with stage I lung adenocarcinoma. The DNA sequence is TGTGCCAGCACCAAGACTAGCGGGAGCTCCAATGAGCAGTTCTTC. It specifies CASTKTSGSSNEQFF.